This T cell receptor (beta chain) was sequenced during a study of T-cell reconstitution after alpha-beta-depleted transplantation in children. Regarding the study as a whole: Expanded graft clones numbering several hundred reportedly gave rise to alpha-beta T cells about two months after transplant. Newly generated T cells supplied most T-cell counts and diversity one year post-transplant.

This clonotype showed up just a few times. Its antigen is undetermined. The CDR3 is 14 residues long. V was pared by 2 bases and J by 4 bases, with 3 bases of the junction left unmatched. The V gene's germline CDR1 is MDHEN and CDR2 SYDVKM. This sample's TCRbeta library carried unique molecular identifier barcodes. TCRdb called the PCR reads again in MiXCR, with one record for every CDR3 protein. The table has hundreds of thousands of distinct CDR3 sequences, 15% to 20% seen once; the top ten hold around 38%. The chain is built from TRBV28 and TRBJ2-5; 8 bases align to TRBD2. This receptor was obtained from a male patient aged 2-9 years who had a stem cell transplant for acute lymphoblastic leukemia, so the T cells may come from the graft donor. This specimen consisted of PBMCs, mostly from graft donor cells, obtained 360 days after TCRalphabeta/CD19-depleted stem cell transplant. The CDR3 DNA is TGTGCCAGCAGTTTAAGACTAGCGTCAGAGACCCAGTACTTC. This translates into CASSLRLASETQYF. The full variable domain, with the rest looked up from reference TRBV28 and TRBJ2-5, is DVKVTQSSRYLVKRTGEKVFLECVQDMDHENMFWYRQDPGLGLRLIYFSYDVKMKEKGDIPEGYSVSREKKERFSLILESASTNQTSMYLCASSLRLASETQYFGPGTRLLVL.